This T cell receptor (beta chain) was obtained from a study of T cell responses to AZD1222 COVID-19 vaccine. This CDR3 is built from 13 residues. Clones were sequenced by immunoSEQ multiplex PCR, and TCRdb holds only the in-frame ones, with some missing. The sample records around 100,000 clones, roughly 93% being singletons. Worth noting for this clone: Antigen: not known.

Study conclusions and caveats: Among the donors, most were white British and more were female, and clonal diversity was possibly underestimated.

Sequences were derived from peripheral blood, sampled on day 0 of AZD1222 vaccination. This receptor was identified in an adult in good health. V gene TRBV21-1 combines with J gene TRBJ2-5; TRBD2 is the table's D call and was not checked against the DNA. TRBV21-1 is a listed pseudogene. In DNA, the CDR3 is TGTGCCAGCATGGAGGGTCCACTAGAGACCCAGTACTTC. Translating it yields CASMEGPLETQYF.